The clone carrying this T cell receptor (beta chain) was counted only a few times. Its antigen is currently unknown. 13 Jbeta primers and 60 Vbeta primers were used for the PCR. The data were produced by immunoSEQ multiplex PCR, yet TCRdb's version contains in-frame clones alone and is incomplete. The sample shows roughly 160,000 clones, about two thirds of them seen only once. This entry belongs to a study of cytomegalovirus exposure and HLA in healthy donors. General observations from the study: An analysis was carried out later, and it reportedly showed fewer N-insertions in an Asian-associated ancestry cluster than the approximately 670-donor mean. Presence/absence results assume similar sequencing depth per donor, which may not hold. The productive fraction for most TCR beta V segments was about 87% or about 30% in an earlier analysis. There was a cluster of highly shared sequence variants that was likely a sequencing artifact.

Trimming pared 6 bases from V and 6 bases from J, leaving 10 bases between. Germline loops: CDR1 SGHDN, CDR2 FVKESK. The CDR3 length is 12 residues. This receptor was taken from a woman in her thirties in good health and CMV-seronegative. The chain has TRBV14 and TRBJ2-3, with D unresolved. Sequenced: PBMCs. The CDR3 DNA is TGTGCCAGCAGTTGGGCATTCGATACGCAGTATTTT. This codes for CASSWAFDTQYF. Based on the CDR3 plus reference TRBV14 and TRBJ2-3, the full variable domain is EAGVTQFPSHSVIEKGQTVTLRCDPISGHDNLYWYRRVMGKEIKFLLHFVKESKQDESGMPNNRFLAERTGGTYSTLKVQPAELEDSGVYFCASSWAFDTQYFGPGTRLTVL.